Each of the 3 T cell receptor beta chains below was sequenced from the same sample in a study of blood T cell repertoires in COVID-19. TCRdb keeps only in-frame clones here, not all; method: immunoSEQ multiplex PCR. The sample contains under 300,000 clones, about 68% of which appear only once. Sequenced input: peripheral blood. These receptors came from a woman older than 75 with acute or convalescent COVID-19.

The rearrangement joins TRBV30 to TRBJ2-1; possible D gene TRBD2, 6 bases. The CDR3 runs 12 residues. CDR1 GTSNPN and CDR2 SVGIG come from the germline V gene (reference sequence). With 0 bases removed from V and 9 bases from J, the gap between germline ends came to 9 bases. In DNA, the CDR3 is TGTGCCTGGAGTGTTCGGGGGAGTGAGCAGTTCTTC. It codes for CAWSVRGSEQFF.

The rearrangement joins TRBV6-5 to TRBJ1-1; no reliable D call. The CDR3 has 14 amino acids. Trimming stripped 5 bases from V and 5 bases from J, with 15 bases between. Germline CDR1 MNHEY, CDR2 SVGAGI. As DNA, the CDR3 is TGTGCCAGCAGTCGTTTCACTTCCGAGACTGAAGCTTTCTTT. Amino acid sequence: CASSRFTSETEAFF.

The rearrangement joins TRBV14 to TRBJ2-7, with D tentatively TRBD1 (6 bases). The germline gives CDR1 SGHDN, CDR2 FVKESK. The CDR3 consists of 14 residues. With 4 bases removed from V and 0 bases from J, the gap between germline ends came to 10 bases. The DNA for the CDR3 is TGTGCCAGCAGCCCGAGACAGGTCTCCTACGAGCAGTACTTC. Translation gives CASSPRQVSYEQYF. Supplemented by reference TRBV14 and TRBJ2-7, the full variable domain reads EAGVTQFPSHSVIEKGQTVTLRCDPISGHDNLYWYRRVMGKEIKFLLHFVKESKQDESGMPNNRFLAERTGGTYSTLKVQPAELEDSGVYFCASSPRQVSYEQYFGPGTRLTVT.